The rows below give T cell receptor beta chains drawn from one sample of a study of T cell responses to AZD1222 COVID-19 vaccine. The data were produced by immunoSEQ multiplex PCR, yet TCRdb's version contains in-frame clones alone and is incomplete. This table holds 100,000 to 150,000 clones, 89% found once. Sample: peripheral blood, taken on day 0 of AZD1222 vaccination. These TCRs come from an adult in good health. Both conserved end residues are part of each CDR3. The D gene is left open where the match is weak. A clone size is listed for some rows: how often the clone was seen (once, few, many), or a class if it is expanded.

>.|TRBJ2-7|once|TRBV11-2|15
TGTGCCAGCAGCCCAGCCGGCAACCCAGACTACGAGCAGTACTTC
CASSPAGNPDYEQYF
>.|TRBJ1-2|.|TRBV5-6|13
TGTGCCAGCAGCTCCCTGGGGCAGTATGGCTACACCTTC
CASSSLGQYGYTF
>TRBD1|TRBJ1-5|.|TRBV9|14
TGTGCCAGCAGCGCGGACAGGGGAGGCCAGCCCCAGCATTTT
CASSADRGGQPQHF
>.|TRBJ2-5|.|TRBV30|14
TGTGCCTGGAGTGTACTTGGGGGGCGGGAGACCCAGTACTTC
CAWSVLGGRETQYF
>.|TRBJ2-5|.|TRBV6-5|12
TGTGCCAGCAGTTACCTTAAAGAGACCCAGTACTTC
CASSYLKETQYF
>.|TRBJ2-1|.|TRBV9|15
TGTGCCAGCAGCGTCCGGAGTCGTCCGAGGAATGAGCAGTTCTTC
CASSVRSRPRNEQFF
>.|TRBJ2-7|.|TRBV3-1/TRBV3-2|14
TGTGCCAGCAGCCCAAATACGGGACCCGGCGAGCAGTACTTC
CASSPNTGPGEQYF
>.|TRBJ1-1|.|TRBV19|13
TGTGCCAGTAGTAAAACCATGAACACTGAAGCTTTCTTT
CASSKTMNTEAFF
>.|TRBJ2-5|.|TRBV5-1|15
TGCGCCAGCAGCTTGGACGGGCGATCGGGAGAGACCCAGTACTTC
CASSLDGRSGETQYF
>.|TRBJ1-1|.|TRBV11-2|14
TGTGCCAGCAGCTGGGGGGCGTCCGATCGGAGAGGTTTCTTT
CASSWGASDRRGFF
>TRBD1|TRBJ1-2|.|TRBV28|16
TGTGCCAGCAGTTCGGGACAGGGGTTGGGGAATCGGGGCTACACCTTC
CASSSGQGLGNRGYTF
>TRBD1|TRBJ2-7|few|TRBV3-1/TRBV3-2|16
TGTGCCAGCAGCCAAGTAGGAGGACAGGGGTTGGACGAGCAGTACTTC
CASSQVGGQGLDEQYF
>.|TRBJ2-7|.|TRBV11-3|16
TGTGCCAGCAGCTTAGGCACAGGCCCCGTATCCTACGAGCAGTACTTC
CASSLGTGPVSYEQYF
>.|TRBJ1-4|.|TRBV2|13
TGTGCCAGCAGTGCGGGGTCAAAAGAAAAACTGTTTTTT
CASSAGSKEKLFF
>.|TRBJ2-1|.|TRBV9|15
TGTGCCAGCAGCGGAGGGGCGTCGGCCTACAATGAGCAGTTCTTC
CASSGGASAYNEQFF
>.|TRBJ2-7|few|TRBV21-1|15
TGTGCCAGCAGCAAAATCGGACCGGCCCCCTACGAGCAGTACTTC
CASSKIGPAPYEQYF
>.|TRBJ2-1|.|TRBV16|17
TGTGCCAGCAGCCACCTGACCATAACCCACCTCTACAATGAGCAGTTCTTC
CASSHLTITHLYNEQFF
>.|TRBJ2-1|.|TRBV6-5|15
TGTGCCAGCAGTCCTGACATAAGCTCCTACAATGAGCAGTTCTTC
CASSPDISSYNEQFF
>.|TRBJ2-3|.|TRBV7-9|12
TGTGCCAGCAGCTTAGGGGTAGATACGCAGTATTTT
CASSLGVDTQYF
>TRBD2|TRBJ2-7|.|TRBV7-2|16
TGTGCCAGCAGCTTAGCGCCTCTAGCGGGGTCCTACGAGCAGTACTTC
CASSLAPLAGSYEQYF
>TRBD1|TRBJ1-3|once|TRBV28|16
TGTGCCAGCAATATACAGGGGATATCCTCTGGAAACACCATATATTTT
CASNIQGISSGNTIYF
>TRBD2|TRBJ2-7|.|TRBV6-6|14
TGTGCCAGCAGGTCTACCGGGACTAGCTACGAGCAGTACTTC
CASRSTGTSYEQYF
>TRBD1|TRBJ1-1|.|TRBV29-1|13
TGCAGCGTGGAAGGACAGGCCGGCACTGAAGCTTTCTTT
CSVEGQAGTEAFF
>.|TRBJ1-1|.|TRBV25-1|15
TGTGCCAGCAGTGGAATCGCGGGAGTAAACACTGAAGCTTTCTTT
CASSGIAGVNTEAFF
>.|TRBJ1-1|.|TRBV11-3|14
TGTGCCAGCAGCTTTGGCGGCCGGGGGCAGGTAGCTTTCTTT
CASSFGGRGQVAFF
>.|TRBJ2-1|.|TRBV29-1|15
TGCAGCGTACGGGGTCCAACCTTCGGACACAATGAGCAGTTCTTC
CSVRGPTFGHNEQFF
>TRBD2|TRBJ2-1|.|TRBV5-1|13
TGCGCCAGCAGCTTGGGACTAGCTGCTGAGCAGTTCTTC
CASSLGLAAEQFF
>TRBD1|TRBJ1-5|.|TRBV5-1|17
TGCGCCAGCAGCCCCGGCCCGGGACAGGGTATCAATCAGCCCCAGCATTTT
CASSPGPGQGINQPQHF
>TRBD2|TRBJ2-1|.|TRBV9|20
TGTGCCAGCAGCGTAGACCCGCCCGGGACTAGCGGGAACTCCTACAATGAGCAGTTCTTC
CASSVDPPGTSGNSYNEQFF
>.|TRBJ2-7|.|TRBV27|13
TGTGCCAGCAGTTTCGGAGTATCCTACGAGCAGTACTTC
CASSFGVSYEQYF
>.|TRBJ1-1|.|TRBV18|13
TGTGCCAGCTCACCAAGGACAGCAAATGAAGCTTTCTTT
CASSPRTANEAFF
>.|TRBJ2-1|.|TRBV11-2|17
TGTGCCAGCAGCTTAGATCCTCGGCGGGGGCTTTTGAATGAGCAGTTCTTC
CASSLDPRRGLLNEQFF
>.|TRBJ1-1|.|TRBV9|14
TGTGCCAGCAGCGAAGTTGGCGCAGACACTGAAGCTTTCTTT
CASSEVGADTEAFF
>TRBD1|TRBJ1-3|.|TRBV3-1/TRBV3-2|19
TGTGCCAGCAGCCAACGCGGGCAGGGGGTATGGAACTCTGGAAACACCATATATTTT
CASSQRGQGVWNSGNTIYF
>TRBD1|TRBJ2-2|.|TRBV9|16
TGTGCCAGCAGCCTTGGGACAGGGTCCGACACCGGGGAGCTGTTTTTT
CASSLGTGSDTGELFF
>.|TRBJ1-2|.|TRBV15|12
TGTGCCACCAGCGGGATGAACTATGGCTACACCTTC
CATSGMNYGYTF
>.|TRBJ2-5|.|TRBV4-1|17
TGCGCCAGCAGCCAAGAGGAGGGAACACTGTACCAAGAGACCCAGTACTTC
CASSQEEGTLYQETQYF
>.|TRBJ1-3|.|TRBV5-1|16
TGCGCCAGCAGCTTGGATGGCCCTACGGCTGGAAACACCATATATTTT
CASSLDGPTAGNTIYF
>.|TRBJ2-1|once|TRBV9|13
TGTGCCAGCAGCGTAGAAGGGTGGGATGAGCAGTTCTTC
CASSVEGWDEQFF
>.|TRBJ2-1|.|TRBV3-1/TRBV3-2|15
TGTGCCAGCAGCCCCGTGGAGGGCTGGCGGAATGAGCAGTTCTTC
CASSPVEGWRNEQFF
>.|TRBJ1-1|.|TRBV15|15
TGTGCCACCAGCAGATCAGCAGGGGTACCCACTGAAGCTTTCTTT
CATSRSAGVPTEAFF
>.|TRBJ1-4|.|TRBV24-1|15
TGTGCCACCAGTGATCGGACAGCCAATAATGAAAAACTGTTTTTT
CATSDRTANNEKLFF
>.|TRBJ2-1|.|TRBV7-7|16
TGTGCCAGCAGCTTAGCAGGGCCGGAAGGAGGCAATGAGCAGTTCTTC
CASSLAGPEGGNEQFF
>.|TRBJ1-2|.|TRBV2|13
TGTGCCGACCGGTTGGGGGGGGGCGGAGGCTACACCTTC
CADRLGGGGGYTF
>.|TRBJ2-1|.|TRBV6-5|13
TGTGCCAGCAGTTACGGGGGATTCCATGAGCAGTTCTTC
CASSYGGFHEQFF
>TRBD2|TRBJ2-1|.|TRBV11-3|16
TGTGCCAGCAGCTTAGGACTAGCGGGAGCCTACAATGAGCAGTTCTTC
CASSLGLAGAYNEQFF
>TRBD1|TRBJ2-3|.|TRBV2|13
TGTGCCAGCGCTATCTCGACAGGGCATACGCAGTATTTT
CASAISTGHTQYF
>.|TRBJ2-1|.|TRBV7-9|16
TGTGCCAGCAGCCAAGGGCGGGACCTCCCCAACAATGAGCAGTTCTTC
CASSQGRDLPNNEQFF
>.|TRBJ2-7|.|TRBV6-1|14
TGTGCCAGCAGTGAGACAGGGAGGGGGCTAGGGCAGTACTTC
CASSETGRGLGQYF
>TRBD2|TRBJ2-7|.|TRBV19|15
TGTGCCAGTAGTATTTCCAGCGGGAGGGCCTACGAGCAGTACTTC
CASSISSGRAYEQYF
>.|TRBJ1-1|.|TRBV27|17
TGTGCCAGCAGTCATACAGGCGACTCCTTTTCAAACACTGAAGCTTTCTTT
CASSHTGDSFSNTEAFF
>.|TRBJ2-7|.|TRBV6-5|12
TGTGCCAGCAAGCAGGGGTCCTACGAGCAGTACTTC
CASKQGSYEQYF
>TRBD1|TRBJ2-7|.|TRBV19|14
TGTGCCAGTAGTCTGGGACAGGGCCCCAACGAGCAGTACTTC
CASSLGQGPNEQYF